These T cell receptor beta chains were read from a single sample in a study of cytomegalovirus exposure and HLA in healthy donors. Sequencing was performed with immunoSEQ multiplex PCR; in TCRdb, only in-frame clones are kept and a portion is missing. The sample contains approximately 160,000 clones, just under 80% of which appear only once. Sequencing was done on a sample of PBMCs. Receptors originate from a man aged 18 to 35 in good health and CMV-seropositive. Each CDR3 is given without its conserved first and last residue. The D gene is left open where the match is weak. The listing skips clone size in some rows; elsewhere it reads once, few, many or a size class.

CDR3 protein: ASSSDRVNTGELF
D gene: TRBD1
V gene: TRBV5-1
clone size: -
J gene: TRBJ2-2

CDR3 protein: ASSGDRALRGEQY
D gene: TRBD1
V gene: TRBV13
clone size: -
J gene: TRBJ2-7

CDR3 protein: ASSPPRRERNEQF
D gene: -
V gene: TRBV18
clone size: -
J gene: TRBJ2-1

CDR3 protein: ASSPPEVFWAGANVLT
D gene: -
V gene: TRBV18
clone size: few
J gene: TRBJ2-6

CDR3 protein: ASRQGFEQF
D gene: -
V gene: TRBV6-6
clone size: -
J gene: TRBJ2-1

CDR3 protein: ASSGGLADNEQF
D gene: TRBD2
V gene: TRBV5-1
clone size: -
J gene: TRBJ2-1

CDR3 protein: ASSLVQNEKLF
D gene: -
V gene: TRBV7-6
clone size: -
J gene: TRBJ1-4

CDR3 protein: ASSFGMRQSTDTQY
D gene: -
V gene: TRBV5-4
clone size: -
J gene: TRBJ2-3

CDR3 protein: ASSFRGVTDTQY
D gene: TRBD2
V gene: TRBV9
clone size: -
J gene: TRBJ2-3

CDR3 protein: ASSVLAGGTDTQY
D gene: TRBD2
V gene: TRBV10-2
clone size: -
J gene: TRBJ2-3

CDR3 protein: ASSLSGLATGELF
D gene: TRBD2
V gene: TRBV27
clone size: -
J gene: TRBJ2-2

CDR3 protein: ASSTSRGGGADTQY
D gene: TRBD2
V gene: TRBV9
clone size: -
J gene: TRBJ2-3

CDR3 protein: ASSLAGQGTSGDTQY
D gene: TRBD1
V gene: TRBV5-6
clone size: once
J gene: TRBJ2-3

CDR3 protein: AISGTSGGDYTDTQY
D gene: TRBD2
V gene: TRBV10-3
clone size: -
J gene: TRBJ2-3

CDR3 protein: ASSQDSGINIQY
D gene: -
V gene: TRBV4-3
clone size: -
J gene: TRBJ2-4

CDR3 protein: ASSLALLSYNEQF
D gene: -
V gene: TRBV5-1
clone size: once
J gene: TRBJ2-1

CDR3 protein: ASSEGPGQETQY
D gene: -
V gene: TRBV6-5
clone size: -
J gene: TRBJ2-5

CDR3 protein: ASIQWGGRDTQY
D gene: -
V gene: TRBV28
clone size: -
J gene: TRBJ2-3

CDR3 protein: ASSQSVAGVSEQY
D gene: TRBD2
V gene: TRBV4-3
clone size: -
J gene: TRBJ2-7

CDR3 protein: ASRGGNIQY
D gene: -
V gene: TRBV6-5
clone size: -
J gene: TRBJ2-4

CDR3 protein: AWSGQTTNEKLF
D gene: -
V gene: TRBV30
clone size: -
J gene: TRBJ1-4

CDR3 protein: ASSYNSGAQY
D gene: -
V gene: TRBV11-2
clone size: -
J gene: TRBJ2-3

CDR3 protein: ASSLNLQGAGEKLF
D gene: TRBD1
V gene: TRBV7-6
clone size: -
J gene: TRBJ1-4

CDR3 protein: ASRITGGSRETQY
D gene: TRBD1
V gene: TRBV5-1
clone size: -
J gene: TRBJ2-5

CDR3 protein: SVDSLPGLNTEAF
D gene: -
V gene: TRBV29-1
clone size: -
J gene: TRBJ1-1